Given below is one TCR beta chain in context. The V and J ends lost 4 bases and 6 bases, in that order; junction bases with no gene match: 7. The CDR3 is made up of 14 amino acids. Germline CDR1 LGHNA, CDR2 YSLEER. Profiled with immunoSEQ multiplex PCR; TCRdb holds only in-frame clones, not every one. Here the sample spans 85,000 to 90,000 clones, about 88% being singletons. These data originate in a study of control samples from healthy donors and cancer patients. V is TRBV4-3 and J is TRBJ2-3, with 7 bases aligning to TRBD2. The clonotype was recovered from a woman in her forties or fifties with colorectal cancer. The sample taken for sequencing was PBMCs. The CDR3 loop is CASSPGLGRDTQYF. In DNA, the CDR3 is TGCGCCAGCAGCCCAGGACTAGGGCGGGATACGCAGTATTTT.